One sample yielded the 16 T cell receptor beta chains listed below, sequenced in a study of CD8+ T cells in alopecia areata. Treatment described: oral pan-JAK inhibitor, 5-10 mg twice daily. cDNA serving as the sequencing template came from extracted, reverse transcribed RNA. Profiled with immunoSEQ multiplex PCR; TCRdb holds only in-frame clones, not every one. The sample lists roughly 210,000 clones, less than 45% occurring once. The source material was CD4+ T cells sorted from blood, sampled at approximately week 36, from a patient treated with tofacitinib. The receptors come from a human donor with alopecia areata.

The gene calls are TRBV20-1 and TRBJ2-5, with D uncertain. Germline V CDR1 and CDR2: DFQATT, SNEGSKA (reference sequence). This CDR3 comprises 11 residues. The ends were cut back, 1 base at V and 6 bases at J, with 6 bases in the middle. DNA of the CDR3: TGCAGTGCTAGAGGTGGGCAGACCCAGTACTTC. Protein sequence: CSARGGQTQYF.

The chain combines TRBV29-1 with TRBJ2-1; D possibly corresponds to TRBD2 (6 bases). Germline V CDR1 and CDR2: SQVTM, ANQGSEA. Between the trimmed V and J ends, which lost 4 bases and 3 bases, there was a span of 10 bases. The CDR3 totals 13 residues. This chain's CDR3 is CSVGERVYNEQFF. The CDR3 bases are TGCAGCGTTGGGGAGCGGGTCTACAATGAGCAGTTCTTC.

This chain links TRBV7-2 with TRBJ1-5; D might be TRBD1 (6 bases). The CDR3 is made up of 17 amino acids. Germline CDR1 and CDR2: SGHTA and FQGNSA. V lost 4 bases and J 5 bases, leaving 21 bases between the germline ends. DNA of the CDR3: TGTGCCAGCAGCTACGGGGGCACAGGGATGACAGATCAGCCCCAGCATTTT. Amino acid sequence: CASSYGGTGMTDQPQHF.

This chain joins TRBV6-1 and TRBJ2-7; the D call may be TRBD1 or TRBD2 (6 bases each). The ends were cut back, 4 bases at V and 6 bases at J, with 13 bases in the middle. The CDR3 totals 13 residues. From germline, CDR1 is MNHNS and CDR2 SASEGT. As DNA, the CDR3 is TGTGCCAGCAGTGGGGGGGCGCGGGTCGAGCAGTACTTC. It translates to CASSGGARVEQYF.

The V call is TRBV30, the J call TRBJ1-1; D is ambiguous. Trimming removed 4 bases at V and 10 bases at J, with 13 bases between. This CDR3 spans 11 amino acids. CDR1 and CDR2 from the germline V gene are GTSNPN and SVGIG (reference sequence). CDR3 DNA: TGTGCCTGGACGACTCAGAGGGTAGCTTTCTTT. This codes for CAWTTQRVAFF.

CDR3: CASSLGQKNTEAFF. The CDR3 coding sequence is TGCGCCAGCAGCTTGGGACAGAAGAACACTGAAGCTTTCTTT. The rearrangement joins TRBV23-1 to TRBJ1-1; TRBD1 aligns across 7 bases. TRBV23-1 is reported as an ORF; its role is uncertain. The V gene end was trimmed by 6 bases and the J gene end by 1 base; junction bases not matched to a gene: 5. CDR3 size: 14 residues.

This clone has more than one count but fewer than ten. The V and J genes are TRBV7-9 and TRBJ1-4; the D is unclear. The CDR3 totals 16 residues. In germline, CDR1 is SEHNR, CDR2 FQNEAQ (reference sequence). The V and J ends lost 5 bases and 6 bases respectively, with 19 bases between them. The CDR3, as DNA: TGTGCCAGCAGCCCCAAACTCTTGGGTGTCGATGAAAAACTGTTTTTT. This gives the protein CASSPKLLGVDEKLFF.

This clone has just a few counts. This sample includes further DNA sequences coding for the same CDR3. The J gene is TRBJ2-6, the V gene TRBV29-1, with 8 bases that match TRBD1. This CDR3 spans 15 amino acids. V gave up 3 bases and J gave up 2 bases; unmatched junction bases: 3. Per germline, CDR1 SQVTM and CDR2 ANQGSEA. The CDR3 DNA follows: TGCAGCGTTGAGGCAGGGGGCGCTGGGGCCAACGTCCTGACTTTC. This gives the protein CSVEAGGAGANVLTF. The full variable domain, rest sourced from reference TRBV29-1 and TRBJ2-6, is SAVISQKPSRDICQRGTSLTIQCQVDSQVTMMFWYRQQPGQSLTLIATANQGSEATYESGFVIDKFPISRPNLTFSTLTVSNMSPEDSSIYLCSVEAGGAGANVLTFGAGSRLTVL.

Comments on this clone: At one end the junction does not follow the germline gene, possibly because of a read error. The gene calls are TRBV4-1 and TRBJ2-3, with D uncertain. The CDR3 extends over 12 amino acids. Germline loops: CDR1 MGHRA, CDR2 YSYEKL. The DNA of the CDR3 is TGCGCCAGCAGCCAAAGCACGGATACGCAGTATTTT. Its protein product is CASSQSTDTQYF.

A few counts support this clone. The rearrangement links TRBV11-2 to TRBJ2-4; D may correspond to TRBD1 or TRBD2 (5 bases each). The V gene's germline CDR1 is SGHAT and CDR2 FQNNGV. Trimming took off 3 bases at V and 0 bases at J, with 6 bases between the two ends. The CDR3 spans 14 residues. The CDR3 here is CASSFGTAKNIQYF. CDR3 DNA sequence: TGTGCCAGCAGCTTCGGGACAGCCAAAAACATTCAGTACTTC. The full variable domain, completed using reference TRBV11-2 and TRBJ2-4, is EAGVAQSPRYKIIEKRQSVAFWCNPISGHATLYWYQQILGQGPKLLIQFQNNGVVDDSQLPKDRFSAERLKGVDSTLKIQPAKLEDSAVYLCASSFGTAKNIQYFGAGTRLSVL.

Regarding this clone: Other DNA sequences in the sample encode the same CDR3. The rearrangement links TRBV28 to TRBJ2-7, with D maybe TRBD1 (7 bases). This CDR3 contains 15 residues. Germline CDR1 MDHEN, CDR2 SYDVKM. The V gene lost 5 bases and the J gene lost 2 bases, with 16 bases spanning the gap. In DNA, the CDR3 is TGTGCCAGCAGTCTTACCCCCAGGGGGGCCTACGAGCAGTACTTC. Encoded protein: CASSLTPRGAYEQYF.

This clone was found a few times. This sequence joins TRBV9 and TRBJ2-3; D is undetermined. V gave up 0 bases and J gave up 5 bases, with 10 bases separating them. CDR1 SGDLS and CDR2 YYNGEE come from the germline V gene. The length of the CDR3 is 14 residues. This chain's CDR3 is CASSVDSFIDTQYF. The DNA for the CDR3 is TGTGCCAGCAGCGTAGACAGTTTCATAGATACGCAGTATTTT.

In regard to this clone: One end of the junction varies from germline; a read error may be responsible. The chain uses TRBV30 and TRBJ2-4; no definite D call. The CDR3 is 11 amino acids. Germline V gives CDR1 GTSNPN, CDR2 SVGIG (reference sequence). CDR3 amino acids: CAWSVQRRIAF. The CDR3 DNA sequence: TGTGCCTGGAGTGTACAGAGGCGTATCGCCTTC.

V and J are TRBV7-2 and TRBJ2-2; TRBD2 matches 9 bases. V shed 5 bases and J 4 bases; nucleotides not matched to a gene: 5. The length of the CDR3 is 15 residues. Germline assignment: CDR1 SGHTA and CDR2 FQGNSA. The CDR3 loop is CASSGTSSGTGELFF. The CDR3 region has the DNA TGTGCCAGCAGCGGGACTAGCAGCGGCACCGGGGAGCTGTTTTTT.

CDR3 amino acids: CASSPGATGTLLAGAYEQYF. As DNA, the CDR3 is TGTGCCAGCAGTCCCGGGGCGACAGGGACCCTTCTAGCGGGAGCCTACGAGCAGTACTTC. The rearrangement links TRBV27 to TRBJ2-7; TRBD2 matches at 10 bases. CDR3 length: 20 residues. Germline V gene data show CDR1 as MNHEY and CDR2 as SMNVEV (reference sequence). V was clipped by 5 bases and J by 2 bases; unmatched bases: 21.

The CDR3: CASNWDRQETQYF. For the CDR3, the DNA is TGTGCCAGCAACTGGGACAGACAAGAGACCCAGTACTTC. The gene calls are TRBV2 and TRBJ2-5; 7 bases line up with TRBD1. This CDR3 is 13 amino acids long. From germline, CDR1 is SNHLY and CDR2 FYNNEI. J gave up 2 bases and V 7 bases, and 4 bases lay outside the gene matches.